Listed here are 27 T cell receptor beta chains from one sample, sequenced in a study of blood T cell repertoires in COVID-19. This table comes from immunoSEQ multiplex PCR, and its TCRdb copy is limited to in-frame clones, with some not included. Of fewer than 250,000 clones listed, roughly nine tenths are singletons. Sequencing used peripheral blood. All receptors come from a woman in her 70s with acute or convalescent COVID-19.

The chain uses TRBV19 and TRBJ2-2; D may be TRBD1 (5 bases). The V and J ends lost 1 base and 2 bases respectively, with 11 bases between them. The CDR3 consists of 16 residues. Germline lookup yields CDR1 LNHDA and CDR2 SQIVND (reference sequence). CDR3 in DNA: TGTGCCAGTAGTATAGGGGGCAGTATTAACACCGGGGAGCTGTTTTTT. Its protein product is CASSIGGSINTGELFF.

V usage is TRBV18 and J usage is TRBJ1-6, with 10 positions matching TRBD1. V dropped 4 bases and J dropped 8; count of bases not matched to a gene: 5. In germline, CDR1 is KGHSH, CDR2 LQKENI. This CDR3 is 15 amino acids long. The CDR3 coding sequence is TGTGCCAGCTCACGGACAGGGGGGATTGATTCACCCCTCCACTTT. Translation: CASSRTGGIDSPLHF.

The chain recombines TRBV10-3 with TRBJ1-2; D is uncertain. Germline CDR1 ENHRY, CDR2 SYGVKD. The CDR3 consists of 14 residues. With 6 bases removed from V and 3 bases from J, the gap between germline ends came to 14 bases. The CDR3 DNA sequence: TGTGCCATCAGCGTCCGGACGGGAGACTATGGCTACACCTTC. Its protein product is CAISVRTGDYGYTF.

The chain combines TRBV5-6 with TRBJ1-2, with TRBD1 matching over 7 bases. V lost 2 bases to trimming and J lost 4 bases; unmatched junction nucleotides: 8. Germline loops: CDR1 SGHDT, CDR2 YYEEEE. The CDR3 sequence is 15 residues long. For the CDR3, the DNA is TGTGCCAGCAGCTTACCGGGACAGTACGTCTATGGCTACACCTTC. Residues: CASSLPGQYVYGYTF.

CDR3 region: CASSEGQANTIYF. Written as DNA, the CDR3 is TGTGCCAGCAGTGAAGGTCAGGCGAACACCATATATTTT. The chain has TRBV6-1 and TRBJ1-3; D is undetermined. This CDR3 has 13 amino acids. Trimming stripped 1 base from V and 7 bases from J, with 8 bases between. Germline V lookup: CDR1 MNHNS, CDR2 SASEGT.

This chain links TRBV3-1 (or the pseudogene TRBV3-2) with TRBJ1-1; 9 bases fit TRBD1. The length of the CDR3 is 16 residues. The ends lost 4 bases at V and 1 base at J; junction bases unmatched: 7. Germline values: CDR1 LGHDT, CDR2 YNNKEL (reference sequence). DNA of the CDR3: TGTGCCAGCAGCCCCAGGGACAGGGTTTGGAACACTGAAGCTTTCTTT. The encoded protein is CASSPRDRVWNTEAFF.

This clone has only one observation. As DNA, the CDR3 is TGTGCCAGCAGCCAGGGATCTTCCTACGAGCAGTACTTC. Its protein product is CASSQGSSYEQYF. The rearrangement uses TRBV7-6 and TRBJ2-7, with a weak D call TRBD1 (5 bases). V was trimmed by 5 bases and J by 1 base, leaving 9 bases between them. The germline CDR1 and CDR2 sequences are SGHVS and FNYEAQ. This CDR3 has 13 amino acids. The complete variable domain, with remaining parts taken from reference TRBV7-6 and TRBJ2-7, reads GAGVSQSPRYKVTKRGQDVALRCDPISGHVSLYWYRQALGQGPEFLTYFNYEAQQDKSGLPNDRFSAERPEGSISTLTIQRTEQRDSAMYRCASSQGSSYEQYFGPGTRLTVT.

The V call is TRBV19, the J call TRBJ1-1, with TRBD1 as a possible D gene (6 bases). V lost 1 base to trimming and J lost 1 base, with 10 bases between them. Germline values: CDR1 LNHDA, CDR2 SQIVND (reference sequence). The CDR3 has 15 amino acids. The CDR3 loop reads CASSIGGQPNTEAFF. The DNA for the CDR3 is TGTGCCAGTAGTATAGGAGGACAGCCGAACACTGAAGCTTTCTTT.

This clone was counted once. The J gene is TRBJ2-7, the V gene TRBV11-2, with a tentative D call TRBD2 (6 bases). Germline CDR1 and CDR2: SGHAT and FQNNGV. There are 15 residues in the CDR3. The germline V and J ends were trimmed by 0 bases and 7 bases, with 16 bases remaining between them. In nucleotides, the CDR3 is TGTGCCAGCAGCTTAGAGGCGGGATCACGCTATGAGCAGTACTTC. Translating it yields CASSLEAGSRYEQYF.

The V gene is TRBV6-1, the J gene TRBJ1-2; tentative D call: TRBD1 (6 bases). The CDR3 is 15 residues long. V lost 2 bases, J lost 6 bases, and 16 bases lay in between. Looked up from germline, CDR1 is MNHNS and CDR2 is SASEGT. The chain's CDR3 is CASSERSAGVNGYTF. The CDR3 nucleotides are TGTGCCAGCAGTGAAAGGAGCGCAGGGGTTAATGGCTACACCTTC.

V and J are TRBV6-2 or TRBV6-3 and TRBJ2-7; D is unclear. The CDR3 totals 12 residues. Germline loops: CDR1 MNHEY, CDR2 SVGEGT. The germline V and J ends were trimmed by 4 bases and 0 bases, with 4 bases remaining between them. CDR3 amino acids: CASSSLSYEQYF. The CDR3 region has the DNA TGTGCCAGCAGTTCCCTCTCCTACGAGCAGTACTTC.

This rearrangement joins TRBV28 to TRBJ2-5, with no clear D. CDR3 size: 11 residues. Trimming pared 8 bases from V and 5 bases from J, leaving 9 bases between. Germline CDR1 and CDR2: MDHEN and SYDVKM. The CDR3 sequence: CASVPSETQYF. CDR3 coding DNA: TGTGCCAGCGTCCCTAGTGAGACCCAGTACTTC.

V usage is TRBV19 and J usage is TRBJ2-1; weak D call: TRBD2 (5 bases). Germline lookup yields CDR1 LNHDA and CDR2 SQIVND (reference sequence). This CDR3 contains 11 residues. V shed 7 bases and J shed 6 bases, with 7 bases lying between them. The CDR3 spells CASTSSNEQFF. The CDR3 bases are TGTGCCAGTACTAGCAGCAATGAGCAGTTCTTC.

The chain uses TRBV7-9 and TRBJ1-6, with D possibly being TRBD1 (5 bases). Germline loops: CDR1 SEHNR, CDR2 FQNEAQ (reference sequence). Trimming cost V 3 bases and J 7 bases, with 13 bases left between them. The CDR3 loop spans 15 amino acids. The CDR3 loop reads CASSFRGLPNSPLHF. CDR3 nucleotide sequence: TGTGCCAGCAGCTTTAGGGGACTTCCAAATTCACCCCTCCACTTT.

The chain employs TRBV6-2 or TRBV6-3 and TRBJ2-5, with D perhaps matching TRBD1 (6 bases). Germline values: CDR1 MNHEY, CDR2 SVGEGT. V was shortened by 5 bases and J by 0 bases, with 10 bases between the two germline ends. The CDR3 is 14 amino acids. The CDR3 loop is CASSRTAYQETQYF. The CDR3 DNA reads TGTGCCAGCAGTCGGACAGCATACCAAGAGACCCAGTACTTC.

This chain connects TRBV11-2 to TRBJ2-1, with 14 bases identical to TRBD2. The CDR3 length is 15 residues. Losses at the gene ends were 6 bases for V and 9 bases for J; bases not matched to a gene: 7. Germline CDR1 and CDR2: SGHAT and FQNNGV. The CDR3: CASRQTSGRAGEQFF. DNA of the CDR3: TGTGCCAGCAGACAGACTAGCGGGAGGGCGGGTGAGCAGTTCTTC.

The V call is TRBV11-3, the J call TRBJ2-6, with D hard to call. The V gene's germline CDR1 is SGHNT and CDR2 YENEEA. The CDR3 spans 19 residues. V was shortened by 0 bases and J by 0 bases, with 15 bases between the two germline ends. This CDR3 reads CASSLDSTSSPSGANVLTF. CDR3 sequence (DNA): TGTGCCAGCAGCTTAGATAGTACTTCCTCCCCCTCTGGGGCCAACGTCCTGACTTTC.

The chain carries TRBV5-4 and TRBJ2-5; tentative D call: TRBD1 (5 bases). Germline V gene sequence: CDR1 SGHNT, CDR2 YYREEE (reference sequence). Trimming removed 4 bases from V and 2 bases from J, with 6 bases in between. The CDR3 consists of 12 residues. The CDR3 sequence is CASSRGQETQYF. Written as DNA, the CDR3 is TGTGCCAGCAGCAGGGGTCAAGAGACCCAGTACTTC.

The genes are TRBV28 and TRBJ2-7; 11 bases map to TRBD2. The germline gives CDR1 MDHEN, CDR2 SYDVKM. This CDR3 is 17 amino acids long. Unmatched junction bases numbered 8, after V lost 1 base and J lost 3 bases. CDR3 in amino acids: CASSLSGLAGKGYEQYF. As DNA, the CDR3 is TGTGCCAGCAGTTTATCTGGACTAGCGGGTAAAGGCTACGAGCAGTACTTC.

The rearrangement uses TRBV15 and TRBJ2-7, with a weak D call TRBD1 (5 bases). This CDR3 has 15 amino acids. V was cut by 6 bases and J by 0 bases, with 15 bases left in between. Germline CDR1 reads LNHNV; CDR2 reads YYDKDF (reference sequence). CDR3 coding DNA: TGTGCCACCAGGAAACCAGGAGACAGCTCCTACGAGCAGTACTTC. This sequence encodes CATRKPGDSSYEQYF.

The rearrangement uses TRBV28 and TRBJ1-2, with D possibly matching TRBD1 (5 bases). This CDR3 has 14 residues. The germline V gene encodes CDR1 MDHEN and CDR2 SYDVKM. The V end was cut by 4 bases, the J end by 1 base, with 10 bases between. CDR3 amino acids: CASSSKGNNYGYTF. In DNA, the CDR3 is TGTGCCAGCAGTTCGAAGGGGAATAACTATGGCTACACCTTC.

The chain joins TRBV19 to TRBJ1-2; maybe TRBD1 (6 bases). Deletions cut 2 bases from V and 8 bases from J, with 9 bases between. Germline assignment: CDR1 LNHDA and CDR2 SQIVND (reference sequence). The CDR3 extends over 12 amino acids. This CDR3 is CASSIRTAGYTF. In nucleotides, the CDR3 is TGTGCCAGTAGTATACGGACAGCCGGCTACACCTTC.

Here the CDR3 reads CASSLAGGAPTYEQYF. The CDR3 DNA follows: TGCGCCAGCAGCCTAGCGGGAGGGGCTCCTACCTACGAGCAGTACTTC. V usage is TRBV4-1 and J usage is TRBJ2-7, with TRBD2 matching 11 bases. The CDR3 spans 16 residues. Germline V gene sequence: CDR1 MGHRA, CDR2 YSYEKL. J was trimmed by 2 bases and V by 4 bases; bases with no gene match: 7.

The J gene is TRBJ2-5, the V gene TRBV10-2; 14 bases agree with TRBD2. From germline, CDR1 is WSHSY and CDR2 SAAADI. The CDR3 spans 14 residues. Trimming at V came to 6 bases and at J to 8 bases, leaving 5 bases not matched to a gene. Written as DNA, the CDR3 is TGCGCCAGCAGGAAGGGACTAGCGGGGGTAACCCAGTACTTC. Translation gives CASRKGLAGVTQYF.

The V and J genes are TRBV15 and TRBJ1-5; 8 nucleotides align to TRBD1. CDR1 and CDR2 from the germline V gene are LNHNV and YYDKDF (reference sequence). Trimming removed 1 base from V and 2 bases from J; junction bases left unmatched: 4. The CDR3 sequence is 16 residues long. CDR3 sequence reads: CATSRGGQAGNQPQHF. As DNA, the CDR3 is TGTGCCACCAGCAGAGGGGGACAGGCCGGCAATCAGCCCCAGCATTTT. The full variable domain, completed using reference TRBV15 and TRBJ1-5, is DAMVIQNPRYQVTQFGKPVTLSCSQTLNHNVMYWYQQKSSQAPKLLFHYYDKDFNNEADTPDNFQSRRPNTSFCFLDIRSPGLGDTAMYLCATSRGGQAGNQPQHFGDGTRLSIL.

The chain carries TRBV7-2 and TRBJ2-5; tentative D call: TRBD1 (6 bases). The V and J ends lost 3 bases and 2 bases respectively, with 10 bases between them. The CDR3 runs 14 residues. CDR1 SGHTA and CDR2 FQGNSA come from the germline V gene. The CDR3: CASSFLGQQETQYF. The CDR3, as DNA: TGTGCCAGCAGCTTCTTAGGACAGCAAGAGACCCAGTACTTC.

The table lists this clone with a few counts. This sequence joins TRBV28 and TRBJ1-2; unclear D gene. With 5 bases removed from V and 0 bases from J, the gap between germline ends came to 7 bases. The CDR3 is made up of 13 amino acids. Germline lookup yields CDR1 MDHEN and CDR2 SYDVKM. CDR3 in amino acids: CASSIQTNYGYTF. CDR3 coding DNA: TGTGCCAGCAGTATACAGACTAACTATGGCTACACCTTC.